The 5 T cell receptor beta chains below all came from one sample that was sequenced in a study of cytomegalovirus exposure and HLA in healthy donors. The PCR made use of 60 Vbeta and 13 Jbeta primers. Generated by immunoSEQ multiplex PCR, the TCRdb table keeps only in-frame clones and is missing some. The sample totals approximately 140,000 clones; its top ten clones hold approximately 1.5%. The specimen sequenced was PBMCs. Every receptor here comes from a woman aged 50 to 65 in good health and CMV-seronegative.

V usage is TRBV6-6 and J usage is TRBJ2-7; 10 bases map to TRBD2. Germline CDR1 and CDR2: MNHNY and SVGAGI (reference sequence). V lost 6 bases to trimming and J lost 3 bases; unmatched junction nucleotides: 8. The CDR3 is 15 amino acids. The DNA of the CDR3 is TGTGCCAGCAGGTCGCCTAGCGGGAGTGGCTACGAGCAGTACTTC. Translation: CASRSPSGSGYEQYF.

V usage is TRBV27 and J usage is TRBJ1-2; no clear D. Trimming left V 3 bases short and J 3 bases short, with 8 bases between. This CDR3 spans 13 amino acids. The germline V gene has CDR1 MNHEY and CDR2 SMNVEV (reference sequence). The CDR3 region has the DNA TGTGCCAGCAGTTTTACAGTGGACTATGGCTACACCTTC. Protein: CASSFTVDYGYTF.

The chain couples TRBV5-6 to TRBJ2-7; 10 nucleotides line up with TRBD1. Germline lookup yields CDR1 SGHDT and CDR2 YYEEEE. This CDR3 comprises 14 residues. V shed 4 bases, J shed 5 bases, and the junction held 6 bases outside the gene matches. The chain's CDR3 is CASSPGTGADEQYF. The CDR3 DNA sequence: TGTGCCAGCAGCCCGGGGACAGGGGCTGACGAGCAGTACTTC.

This rearrangement joins TRBV5-1 to TRBJ1-3, with 8 bases aligning to TRBD1. CDR1 and CDR2 (germline): SGHRS, YFSETQ. The CDR3 is 15 amino acids. Losses at the gene ends were 5 bases for V and 4 bases for J; bases not matched to a gene: 8. The CDR3 DNA sequence: TGCGCCAGCAGACCCCAGGGGGCTCCGGGAAACACCATATATTTT. Its protein product is CASRPQGAPGNTIYF.

The CDR3 reads CASSLNQVPYEQYF. CDR3 bases: TGTGCCAGCAGTTTAAATCAGGTACCCTACGAGCAGTACTTC. The chain is built from TRBV28 and TRBJ2-7; D not certain. With 2 bases removed from V and 2 bases from J, the gap between germline ends came to 10 bases. This CDR3 comprises 14 residues. From germline, CDR1 is MDHEN and CDR2 SYDVKM.